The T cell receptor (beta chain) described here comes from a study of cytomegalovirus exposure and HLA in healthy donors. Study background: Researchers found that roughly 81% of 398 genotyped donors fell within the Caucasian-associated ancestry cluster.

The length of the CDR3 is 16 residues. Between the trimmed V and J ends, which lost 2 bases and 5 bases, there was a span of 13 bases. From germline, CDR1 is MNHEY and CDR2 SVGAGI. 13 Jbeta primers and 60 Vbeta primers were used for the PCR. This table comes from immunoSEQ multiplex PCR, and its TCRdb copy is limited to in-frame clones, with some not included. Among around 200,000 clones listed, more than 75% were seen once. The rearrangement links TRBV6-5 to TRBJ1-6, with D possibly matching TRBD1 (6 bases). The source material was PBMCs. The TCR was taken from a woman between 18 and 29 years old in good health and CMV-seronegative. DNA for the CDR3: TGTGCCAGCAGTTACGATCCGAACAGGGATAATTCACCCCTCCACTTT. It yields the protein CASSYDPNRDNSPLHF.